Given below is one T cell receptor (beta chain) in context. Treatment described: randomized to nivolumab then ipilimumab (arm A) or the reverse (arm B). From thawed PBMCs, live CD3+CD8+ cells negative for CD19 and CD56 were sorted. This entry belongs to a study of sequential checkpoint blockade in melanoma. Study-wide background: After both sequences, patients received maintenance nivolumab.

Germline V gene lookup returns CDR1 SEHNR and CDR2 FQNEAQ (reference sequence). The trim removed 5 bases at V and 1 base at J, leaving 2 bases unmatched. This CDR3 contains 15 residues. TCRdb keeps only in-frame clones here, not all; method: immunoSEQ multiplex PCR. The sample has tens of thousands of clones, 84% seen once. This specimen was CD8+ T cells sorted from blood (inferred from file names), taken from a patient given nivolumab and ipilimumab in sequence. The receptor comes from a human donor with melanoma. V is TRBV7-9 and J is TRBJ2-2; TRBD2 matches at 9 bases. CDR3 sequence reads: CASSASGENTGELFF. CDR3 sequence (DNA): TGTGCCAGCAGCGCTAGCGGGGAGAACACCGGGGAGCTGTTTTTT.